This is a list of T cell receptor beta chains from one sample in a study of siplizumab effects on memory and regulatory T cells. Assay: immunoSEQ multiplex PCR; the TCRdb copy retains only in-frame clones and omits some. The sample lists about 120,000 clones, around 94% seen once, with roughly 1.5% in the top ten. Sequencing was performed on non-Treg CD4+ T cells sorted from blood. Receptor source: a human donor in good health. Both conserved end residues are part of each CDR3. D genes are given only for firm matches. Size is omitted from some rows. Given values are once, few, many or a class for expanded clones.

. | TRBJ2-3 | TRBV21-1 | once | CASRSAEWAGGEEDTQYF | TGTGCCAGCAGAAGCGCAGAATGGGCGGGAGGGGAGGAAGATACGCAGTATTTT
. | TRBJ1-2 | TRBV5-1 | . | CASSPRGSYGYTF | TGCGCCAGCAGCCCTCGCGGCAGCTATGGCTACACCTTC
. | TRBJ1-2 | TRBV27 | . | CASSTPARGNGYTF | TGTGCCAGCAGTACCCCCGCCAGGGGCAATGGCTACACCTTC
TRBD1 | TRBJ1-3 | TRBV5-1 | . | CASSLRTGGGGNTIYF | TGCGCCAGCAGCTTGCGGACAGGGGGCGGTGGAAACACCATATATTTT
TRBD2 | TRBJ2-1 | TRBV9 | . | CASSFTYSGAVNEQFF | TGTGCCAGCAGCTTTACTTATAGCGGGGCCGTCAATGAGCAGTTCTTC
. | TRBJ2-5 | TRBV6-1 | . | CASSPQGIRETQYF | TGTGCCAGCAGTCCTCAGGGAATCCGCGAGACCCAGTACTTC
TRBD2 | TRBJ2-1 | TRBV12-5 | . | CATVHQPLAGGYNEQFF | TGTGCTACTGTACACCAACCTCTAGCGGGGGGGTACAATGAGCAGTTCTTC
TRBD1 | TRBJ1-4 | TRBV28 | . | CASSFLDRKNEKLFF | TGTGCCAGCAGTTTCCTGGACAGGAAGAATGAAAAACTGTTTTTT
. | TRBJ1-5 | TRBV19 | few | CASSYDGSGNQPQHF | TGTGCCAGTAGCTACGACGGGAGTGGCAATCAGCCCCAGCATTTT
. | TRBJ2-1 | TRBV2 | once | CASRPPRSSSYNEQFF | TGTGCCAGCAGACCACCGAGATCCAGCTCCTACAATGAGCAGTTCTTC
. | TRBJ1-5 | TRBV7-2 | . | CASSFSGQPQHF | TGTGCCAGCAGCTTCTCAGGGCAGCCCCAGCATTTT
. | TRBJ2-5 | TRBV5-4 | . | CASSLDGFQETQYF | TGTGCCAGCAGCTTGGATGGGTTCCAAGAGACCCAGTACTTC
TRBD1 | TRBJ1-1 | TRBV25-1 | once | CASSGPGQGYTEAFF | TGTGCCAGCAGTGGACCGGGACAGGGGTACACTGAAGCTTTCTTT
. | TRBJ1-1 | TRBV18 | . | CASSPREGRTEAFF | TGTGCCAGCTCACCACGAGAAGGGCGCACTGAAGCTTTCTTT
. | TRBJ2-1 | TRBV6-6 | . | CASSPRGASSYNEQFF | TGTGCCAGCAGTCCCCGGGGGGCGAGCTCCTACAATGAGCAGTTCTTC
TRBD1 | TRBJ2-7 | TRBV9 | once | CASSVAGGQGQSYEQYF | TGTGCCAGCAGCGTAGCTGGGGGACAGGGTCAGTCCTACGAGCAGTACTTC
. | TRBJ2-7 | TRBV27 | . | CASSLTRTYEQYF | TGTGCCAGCAGTTTAACCCGAACCTACGAGCAGTACTTC
. | TRBJ1-5 | TRBV6-5 | . | CASGGYSNQPQHF | TGTGCCAGCGGGGGTTATAGCAATCAGCCCCAGCATTTT
TRBD2 | TRBJ2-1 | TRBV27 | . | CASSLGPSGGYNEQFF | TGTGCCAGCAGTTTGGGTCCTAGCGGGGGGTACAATGAGCAGTTCTTC
. | TRBJ2-3 | TRBV7-6 | once | CASSPAGDTQYF | TGTGCCAGCAGCCCAGCGGGTGATACGCAGTATTTT
. | TRBJ2-3 | TRBV18 | . | CASSPPGGRADTQYF | TGTGCCAGCTCACCACCGGGGGGGCGAGCAGATACGCAGTATTTT
TRBD1 | TRBJ1-2 | TRBV5-6 | . | CASSQYGGQDVYSGYTF | TGTGCCAGCAGCCAGTACGGGGGACAGGATGTATATTCTGGCTACACCTTC
. | TRBJ1-5 | TRBV19 | . | CASSIANQPQHF | TGTGCCAGTAGTATAGCGAATCAGCCCCAGCATTTT